The rows below give T cell receptor beta chains drawn from one sample of a study of blood T cell repertoires in COVID-19. The protocol was immunoSEQ multiplex PCR, while the TCRdb copy is restricted to in-frame clones and leaves out a portion. Here the sample spans hundreds of thousands of clones, 90% to 95% being singletons. Sequenced: peripheral blood. Every receptor here comes from a young woman who had recovered from COVID-19. The CDR3 runs from the conserved cysteine through the conserved F or W. The D gene is left open where the match is weak. The size of a clone is reported for some rows only, either as once, few or many, or as a class for expanded clones.

. TRBJ1-2 TRBV10-3 . CATRGGGYTF TGTGCCACCCGAGGAGGTGGCTACACCTTC
. TRBJ2-1 TRBV6-5 TRBD2 CASSYAGGRLGNEQFF TGTGCCAGCAGTTACGCGGGGGGACGCCTCGGGAATGAGCAGTTCTTC
few TRBJ2-1 TRBV3-1/TRBV3-2 TRBD2 CASSQGDWGEGRQFF TGTGCCAGCAGCCAAGGAGACTGGGGGGAGGGTCGGCAGTTCTTC
once TRBJ1-2 TRBV6-5 . CASSQRVANYGYTF TGTGCCAGCAGCCAGCGGGTTGCGAATTATGGCTACACCTTC
. TRBJ2-4 TRBV3-1/TRBV3-2 TRBD2 CASSQYPLGNSGRSDKNIQYF TGTGCCAGCAGCCAATACCCCCTGGGTAATAGCGGGAGATCGGACAAAAACATTCAGTACTTC
. TRBJ2-1 TRBV7-9 TRBD2 CASSRTSGRASSLGNEQFF TGTGCCAGCAGCCGGACTAGCGGGAGGGCCTCTTCTTTGGGCAATGAGCAGTTCTTC
. TRBJ2-5 TRBV7-2 TRBD1 CASSFQGAFRQKETQYF TGTGCCAGCAGCTTCCAGGGGGCCTTTAGACAAAAAGAGACCCAGTACTTC
. TRBJ2-2 TRBV7-9 . CASSKIGGLNTGELFF TGTGCCAGCAGCAAGATCGGAGGGTTAAACACCGGGGAGCTGTTTTTT
. TRBJ1-2 TRBV11-3 . CASSLGRANYGYTF TGTGCCAGCAGCTTAGGGAGAGCTAACTATGGCTACACCTTC
. TRBJ2-3 TRBV6-2/TRBV6-3 TRBD2 CASSSNRLAGADTQYF TGTGCCAGCAGTTCAAACCGACTAGCGGGAGCGGATACGCAGTATTTT
. TRBJ1-2 TRBV24-1 TRBD1 CATSPAGTGTTYGYTF TGTGCCACCAGTCCAGCCGGGACAGGTACGACATATGGCTACACCTTC
once TRBJ1-2 TRBV7-2 . CASSLGPQRDGYTF TGTGCCAGCAGCTTAGGGCCCCAGAGGGATGGCTACACCTTC
. TRBJ1-5 TRBV12-3/TRBV12-4 . CASSTPGASQHF TGTGCCAGCAGTACCCCTGGGGCAAGCCAGCATTTT
. TRBJ1-1 TRBV9 TRBD1 CASSVAGTANTEAFF TGTGCCAGCAGCGTGGCCGGGACAGCAAACACTGAAGCTTTCTTT
. TRBJ1-4 TRBV3-1/TRBV3-2 . CASSQVQGATNEKLFF TGTGCCAGCAGCCAAGTGCAGGGCGCAACTAATGAAAAACTGTTTTTT
. TRBJ2-1 TRBV5-1 TRBD2 CASSGLAGDNEQFF TGCGCCAGCTCGGGACTAGCGGGTGACAATGAGCAGTTCTTC
. TRBJ1-5 TRBV30 . CAWSVEGYNQPQHF TGTGCCTGGAGTGTGGAGGGATACAATCAGCCCCAGCATTTT
once TRBJ2-2 TRBV9 . CASSPTGGTNTGELFF TGTGCCAGCAGCCCGACCGGCGGAACGAACACCGGGGAGCTGTTTTTT
. TRBJ2-1 TRBV3-1/TRBV3-2 TRBD2 CASSSRTSGRSTELGQFF TGTGCCAGCAGCTCGCGGACTAGCGGGAGATCTACCGAGCTCGGGCAGTTCTTC
. TRBJ1-6 TRBV6-2/TRBV6-3 TRBD1 CASSYLPRGSNSPLHF TGTGCCAGCAGTTACCTGCCCAGGGGGAGTAATTCACCCCTCCACTTT
. TRBJ2-1 TRBV19 TRBD2 CASRPPGGLSYNEQFF TGTGCCAGTAGACCCCCGGGAGGGCTTTCCTACAATGAGCAGTTCTTC
. TRBJ2-3 TRBV29-1 TRBD2 CSVRGLAVKQLPSTDTQYF TGCAGCGTACGCGGACTAGCGGTTAAACAACTACCTAGCACAGATACGCAGTATTTT
. TRBJ2-5 TRBV5-4 . CASSLQGSQETQYF TGTGCCAGCAGCTTGCAGGGTTCCCAAGAGACCCAGTACTTC
. TRBJ1-5 TRBV7-8 TRBD1 CASSHFRDSASNQPQHF TGTGCCAGCAGCCACTTCCGGGACAGCGCAAGCAATCAGCCCCAGCATTTT
. TRBJ2-3 TRBV11-3 TRBD1 CASSPGGRSGDTQYF TGTGCCAGCAGCCCAGGGGGAAGGAGTGGAGATACGCAGTATTTT
. TRBJ1-1 TRBV5-4 . CASSSRKEGTEAFF TGTGCCAGCAGCTCCCGGAAGGAGGGCACTGAAGCTTTCTTT
. TRBJ2-2 TRBV27 TRBD1 CASSSRTGGWTGELFF TGTGCCAGCAGTTCCCGTACAGGGGGCTGGACCGGGGAGCTGTTTTTT
. TRBJ1-1 TRBV7-9 . CASSPTDNTEAFF TGTGCCAGCAGCCCCACAGATAACACTGAAGCTTTCTTT
. TRBJ1-4 TRBV15 . CATSGLSGAREKLFF TGTGCCACCAGCGGCTTGAGTGGGGCTAGGGAAAAACTGTTTTTT
. TRBJ2-5 TRBV6-5 . CASSYVHRTSETQYF TGTGCCAGCAGTTACGTTCACAGGACGTCGGAGACCCAGTACTTC
. TRBJ1-1 TRBV5-5 TRBD1 CASSQTGLGAEAFF TGTGCCAGCAGCCAGACAGGGTTGGGGGCTGAAGCTTTCTTT
. TRBJ2-5 TRBV2 TRBD2 CASNLAGEAETQYF TGTGCCAGCAACCTAGCGGGAGAGGCGGAGACCCAGTACTTC
. TRBJ1-1 TRBV2 . CASTIREDTEAFF TGTGCCAGCACGATCAGGGAGGACACTGAAGCTTTCTTT
once TRBJ2-2 TRBV30 . CAWAVQANTGELFF TGTGCCTGGGCGGTACAGGCGAACACCGGGGAGCTGTTTTTT
. TRBJ2-6 TRBV30 . CAWSVPGAGANVLTF TGTGCCTGGAGTGTACCAGGGGCTGGGGCCAACGTCCTGACTTTC
. TRBJ2-3 TRBV7-2 TRBD1 CASSEDRVTDTQYF TGTGCCAGCAGCGAAGACAGGGTCACAGATACGCAGTATTTT
. TRBJ2-3 TRBV29-1 TRBD2 CSVEGLAGTSTDTQYF TGCAGCGTAGAGGGACTAGCGGGAACTAGCACAGATACGCAGTATTTT
. TRBJ2-2 TRBV27 . CASSYTGVLTGELFF TGTGCCAGCAGTTATACGGGAGTACTAACCGGGGAGCTGTTTTTT
. TRBJ1-3 TRBV9 . CASSPEHGNTIYF TGTGCCAGCAGCCCCGAGCATGGAAACACCATATATTTT
. TRBJ1-1 TRBV30 . CAWGREAEAFF TGTGCCTGGGGTAGGGAGGCTGAAGCTTTCTTT